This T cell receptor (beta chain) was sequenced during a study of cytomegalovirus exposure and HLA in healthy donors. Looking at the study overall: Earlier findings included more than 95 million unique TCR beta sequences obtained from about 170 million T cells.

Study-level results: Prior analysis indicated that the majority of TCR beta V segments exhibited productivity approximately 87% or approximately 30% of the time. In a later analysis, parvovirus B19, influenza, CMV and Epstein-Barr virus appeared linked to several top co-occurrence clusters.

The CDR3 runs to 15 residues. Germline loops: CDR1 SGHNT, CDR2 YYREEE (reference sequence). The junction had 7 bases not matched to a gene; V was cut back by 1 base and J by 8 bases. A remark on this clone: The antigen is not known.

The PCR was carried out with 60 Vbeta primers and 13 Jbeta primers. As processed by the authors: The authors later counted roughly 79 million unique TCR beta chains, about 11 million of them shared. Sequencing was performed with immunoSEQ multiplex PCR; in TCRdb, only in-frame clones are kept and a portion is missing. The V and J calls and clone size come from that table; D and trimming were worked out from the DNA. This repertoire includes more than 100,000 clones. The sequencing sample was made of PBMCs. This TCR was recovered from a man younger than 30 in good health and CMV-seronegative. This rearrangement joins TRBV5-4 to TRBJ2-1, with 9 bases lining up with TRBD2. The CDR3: CASSLKREVRYEQFF. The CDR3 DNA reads TGTGCCAGCAGCTTGAAGCGGGAGGTCCGTTATGAGCAGTTCTTC.